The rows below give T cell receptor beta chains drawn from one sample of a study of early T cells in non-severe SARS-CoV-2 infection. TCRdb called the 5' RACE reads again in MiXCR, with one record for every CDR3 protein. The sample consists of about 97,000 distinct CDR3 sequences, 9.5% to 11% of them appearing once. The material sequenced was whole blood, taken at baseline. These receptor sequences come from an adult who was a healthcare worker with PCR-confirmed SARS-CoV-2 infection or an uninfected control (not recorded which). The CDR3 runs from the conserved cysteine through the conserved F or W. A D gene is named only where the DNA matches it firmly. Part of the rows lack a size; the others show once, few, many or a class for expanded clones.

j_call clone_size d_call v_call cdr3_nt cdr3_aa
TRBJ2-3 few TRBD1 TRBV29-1 TGCAGCGTTGAGGGGGACAGGGGGCGCCCAGATACGCAGTATTTT CSVEGDRGRPDTQYF
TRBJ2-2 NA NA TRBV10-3 TGTGCCATCAGTGAAGGGGGACCGAACACCGGGGAGCTGTTTTTT CAISEGGPNTGELFF
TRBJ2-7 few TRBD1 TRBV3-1 TGTGCCAGCAGCCAACTGGGACAGGGGAGCTCCTACGAGCAGTACTTC CASSQLGQGSSYEQYF
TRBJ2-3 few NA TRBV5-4 TGTGTCAGCAGCTTGTTCGGAATAGATACGCAGTATTTT CVSSLFGIDTQYF
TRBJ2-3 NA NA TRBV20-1 TGCAGTGCTAGAGGTCCCTCCGGTAGCACAGATACGCAGTATTTT CSARGPSGSTDTQYF
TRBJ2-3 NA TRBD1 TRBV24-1 TGTGCCACCTCGGGACAGGGGGATCCAGATACGCAGTATTTT CATSGQGDPDTQYF
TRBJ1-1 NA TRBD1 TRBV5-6 TGTGCCAGCAGCTTGAAAACAGGGGGATTTGACACTGAAGCTTTCTTT CASSLKTGGFDTEAFF
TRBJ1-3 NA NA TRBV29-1 TGCAGCGTTGGTCAGGAGAGCTCTGGAAACACCATATATTTT CSVGQESSGNTIYF
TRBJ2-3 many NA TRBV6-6 TGTGCCAGCAGTTCATCAGGAAGGGGCACAGATACGCAGTATTTT CASSSSGRGTDTQYF
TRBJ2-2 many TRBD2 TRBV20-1 TGCAGTGCTACCACTAGCGGGAGGGCCCTCACCGGGGAGCTGTTTTTT CSATTSGRALTGELFF
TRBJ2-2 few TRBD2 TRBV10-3 TGTGCCATCAGTGACGCGGGAGGCGGGACCGGGGAGCTGTTTTTT CAISDAGGGTGELFF
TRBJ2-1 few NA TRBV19 TGTGCCAGTAGTATAGGAGGGGTATCATACAATGAGCAGTTCTTC CASSIGGVSYNEQFF
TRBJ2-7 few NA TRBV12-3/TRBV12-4 TGTGCCAGCAGAACAGGGTCCACTTACGAGCAGTACTTC CASRTGSTYEQYF
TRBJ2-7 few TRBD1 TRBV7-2 TGTGCCAGCAGCTTAGAGGCCACAGGGGTGAACTACGAGCAGTACTTC CASSLEATGVNYEQYF
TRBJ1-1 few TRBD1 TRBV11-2 TGTGCCAGCAGCTCCCTGACAGGGTTGAACACTGAAGCTTTCTTT CASSSLTGLNTEAFF
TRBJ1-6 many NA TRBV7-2 TGTGCCAGCAGCTTAGCGGGCTCACCCCTCCACTTT CASSLAGSPLHF
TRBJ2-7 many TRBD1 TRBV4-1 TGCGCCAGCAGCGGCCGGGACAGGGTTTCCGAGCAGTACTTC CASSGRDRVSEQYF
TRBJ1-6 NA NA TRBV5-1 TGCGCCAGCAGCTTGGGCTGGACAGCAACTAATTCACCCCTCCACTTT CASSLGWTATNSPLHF